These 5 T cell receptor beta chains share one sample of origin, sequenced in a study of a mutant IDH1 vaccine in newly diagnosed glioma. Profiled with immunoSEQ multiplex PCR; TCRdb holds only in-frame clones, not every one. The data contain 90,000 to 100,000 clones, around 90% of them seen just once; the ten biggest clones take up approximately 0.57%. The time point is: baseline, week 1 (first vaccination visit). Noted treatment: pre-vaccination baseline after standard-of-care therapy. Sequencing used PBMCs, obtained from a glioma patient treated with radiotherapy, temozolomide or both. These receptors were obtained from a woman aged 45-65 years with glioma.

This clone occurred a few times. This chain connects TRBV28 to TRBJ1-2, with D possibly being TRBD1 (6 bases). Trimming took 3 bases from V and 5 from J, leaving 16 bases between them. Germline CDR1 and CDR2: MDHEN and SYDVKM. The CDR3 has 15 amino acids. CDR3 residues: CASSFSQGWLYGYTF. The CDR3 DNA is TGTGCCAGCAGTTTCTCTCAGGGGTGGTTGTATGGCTACACCTTC.

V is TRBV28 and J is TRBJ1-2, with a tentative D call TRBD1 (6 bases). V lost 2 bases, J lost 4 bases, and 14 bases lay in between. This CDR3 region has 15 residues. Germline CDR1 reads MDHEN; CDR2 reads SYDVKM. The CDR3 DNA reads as TGTGCCAGCAGTTTACAAGTGAGAGGGGGCTATGGCTACACCTTC. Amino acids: CASSLQVRGGYGYTF.

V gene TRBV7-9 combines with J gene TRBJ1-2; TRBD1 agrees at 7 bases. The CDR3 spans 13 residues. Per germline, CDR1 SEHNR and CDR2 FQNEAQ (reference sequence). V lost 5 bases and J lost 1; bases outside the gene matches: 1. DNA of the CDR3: TGTGCCAGCAGCCAGGGGGTTAACTATGGCTACACCTTC. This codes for CASSQGVNYGYTF.

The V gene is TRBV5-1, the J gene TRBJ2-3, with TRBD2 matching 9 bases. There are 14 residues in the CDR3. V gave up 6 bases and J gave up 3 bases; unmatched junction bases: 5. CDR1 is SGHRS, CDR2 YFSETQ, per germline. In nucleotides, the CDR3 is TGCGCCAGCACCCTAGCGGGGACTACAGATACGCAGTATTTT. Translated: CASTLAGTTDTQYF.

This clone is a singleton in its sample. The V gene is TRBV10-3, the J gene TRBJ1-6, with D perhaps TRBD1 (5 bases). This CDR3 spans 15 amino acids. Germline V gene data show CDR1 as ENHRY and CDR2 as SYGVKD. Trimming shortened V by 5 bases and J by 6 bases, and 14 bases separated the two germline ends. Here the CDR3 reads CAISKTDISNSPLHF. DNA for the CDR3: TGTGCCATCAGTAAAACGGACATAAGTAATTCACCCCTCCACTTT.